This T cell receptor (beta chain) comes out of a study of T cell repertoires in cytomegalovirus infection. Overall study context: HLA-C-restricted CMV epitopes, recently identified, and well-studied HLA-B-restricted ones were used by the study. Public TCR beta signatures provided an indication of both CMV infection and a matching HLA type. Findings and caveats of the study: HLA-C-restricted CMV-specific TCR beta clonotypes prevailed in the ex vivo response. Frequencies of public TCR beta families were cumulated, and this identified carriers of CMV plus the relevant HLA.

TCRdb fed the reads into MiXCR, producing one record per CDR3 protein. Altogether 650,000 to 900,000 distinct CDR3 sequences are present, roughly 33% being singletons, with the ten largest covering over 10%. With 6 bases removed from V and 0 bases from J, the gap between germline ends came to 14 bases. In germline, CDR1 is LGHNA, CDR2 YNFKEQ. The CDR3 runs 15 residues. Concerning this clonotype: Antigen specificity is unknown.

The TCR originated in a human donor in good health (CMV status not recorded). Some clones in this sample may be carry-over from other donors' samples. Here the sequenced sample was cultured CD8+ T cells from PBMCs, taken from culture after CMV antigen stimulation. The J gene is TRBJ1-2, the V gene TRBV4-2, with D unclear. The DNA of the CDR3 is TGTGCCAGCAGAACTCACAAGTTAGCTAACTATGGCTACACCTTC. This translates into CASRTHKLANYGYTF.